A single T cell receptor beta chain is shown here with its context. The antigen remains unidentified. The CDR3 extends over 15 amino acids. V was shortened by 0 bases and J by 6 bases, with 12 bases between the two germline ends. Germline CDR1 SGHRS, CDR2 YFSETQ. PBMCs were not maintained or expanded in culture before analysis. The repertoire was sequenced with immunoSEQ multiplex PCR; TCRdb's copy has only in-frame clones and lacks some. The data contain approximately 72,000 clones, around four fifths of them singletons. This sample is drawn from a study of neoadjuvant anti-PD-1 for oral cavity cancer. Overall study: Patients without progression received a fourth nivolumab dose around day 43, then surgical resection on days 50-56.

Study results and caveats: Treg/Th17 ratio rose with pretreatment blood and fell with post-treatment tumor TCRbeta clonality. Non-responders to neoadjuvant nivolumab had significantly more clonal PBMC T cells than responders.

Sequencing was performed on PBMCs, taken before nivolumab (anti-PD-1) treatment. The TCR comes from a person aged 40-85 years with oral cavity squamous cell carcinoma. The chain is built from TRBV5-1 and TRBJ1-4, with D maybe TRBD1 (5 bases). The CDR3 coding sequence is TGCGCCAGCAGCTTGGAATCGGGGCCGGATGAAAAACTGTTTTTT. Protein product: CASSLESGPDEKLFF.